These 21 T cell receptor beta chains were all obtained from the same sample, sequenced in a study of CD8+ T cells in alopecia areata. Punch biopsies of lesional scalp, plus peripheral blood, were taken from alopecia areata patients. RNA extraction was followed by reverse transcription into cDNA, which acted as the sequencing template. Here immunoSEQ multiplex PCR was the method, and the copy in TCRdb shows in-frame clones only, minus some. The data show 7,500 to 10,000 clones, over 50% seen once. Input material: skin. The receptor set was obtained from a human donor with alopecia areata.

The chain recombines TRBV2 with TRBJ2-1; D not resolved. CDR3 length: 11 amino acids. Germline V gene lookup returns CDR1 SNHLY and CDR2 FYNNEI. Deletions cut 4 bases from V and 8 bases from J, with 6 bases between. CDR3 DNA: TGTGCCAGCAGTGTTACCGATGAGCAGTTCTTC. It translates to CASSVTDEQFF. The variable domain in full, with the rest retrieved from reference TRBV2 and TRBJ2-1, is EPEVTQTPSHQVTQMGQEVILRCVPISNHLYFYWYRQILGQKVEFLVSFYNNEISEKSEIFDDQFSVERPDGSNFTLKIRSTKLEDSAMYFCASSVTDEQFFGPGTRLTVL.

This chain connects TRBV10-3 to TRBJ2-5; a weak D match, TRBD1 (6 bases). In germline, CDR1 is ENHRY, CDR2 SYGVKD. The V gene lost 3 bases and the J gene lost 4 bases, with 6 bases spanning the gap. This CDR3 has 12 residues. CDR3 region: CAISDRGETQYF. The CDR3 DNA reads as TGTGCCATCAGTGACAGGGGAGAGACCCAGTACTTC.

This clone has just one count. CDR3 protein: CASSQIGGGSNQPQHF. Written as DNA, the CDR3 is TGCGCCAGCAGCCAAATCGGAGGGGGAAGCAATCAGCCCCAGCATTTT. The chain couples TRBV4-1 to TRBJ1-5, with D possibly matching TRBD1 (6 bases). Trimming removed 2 bases at V and 1 base at J, with 12 bases between. CDR3 length: 16 residues. CDR1 is MGHRA and CDR2 is YSYEKL in the germline V gene.

The chain recombines TRBV7-9 with TRBJ2-5; 11 bases fit TRBD1. CDR1 is SEHNR and CDR2 is FQNEAQ in the germline V gene (reference sequence). The CDR3 covers 14 residues. J gave up 1 base and V 5 bases, and 0 bases lay outside the gene matches. CDR3 in amino acids: CASSGTGGQETQYF. The CDR3 region has the DNA TGTGCCAGCAGCGGGACAGGGGGCCAAGAGACCCAGTACTTC.

This clone was seen just once. The chain employs TRBV7-2 and TRBJ2-3; TRBD2 aligns across 7 bases. The CDR3 is made up of 13 amino acids. The J segment lost 4 bases and the V segment lost 7 bases, leaving 5 bases of the junction unmatched. Per germline, CDR1 SGHTA and CDR2 FQGNSA. The CDR3 here is CASTGRVADTQYF. The CDR3 DNA is TGTGCCAGCACAGGGAGGGTAGCAGATACGCAGTATTTT.

Regarding this clone: This sample includes further DNA sequences coding for the same CDR3. The rearrangement uses TRBV6-5 and TRBJ1-2; unclear D gene. V gave up 3 bases and J gave up 8 bases, with 10 bases separating them. The CDR3 runs to 12 residues. Germline CDR1 reads MNHEY; CDR2 reads SVGAGI. The CDR3 DNA reads as TGTGCCAGCAGTTATGTTGGAGGAGGCTACACCTTC. This translates into CASSYVGGGYTF.

The sample holds one count of this clone. V gene TRBV6-4 combines with J gene TRBJ2-3; 9 bases match TRBD2. Germline CDR1 reads MRHNA; CDR2 reads SNTAGT. Losses at the gene ends were 2 bases for V and 0 bases for J; bases not matched to a gene: 3. This CDR3 is built from 16 residues. The CDR3 DNA is TGTGCCAGCAGTGACAAAGCGGGGGGTAGCACAGATACGCAGTATTTT. It yields the protein CASSDKAGGSTDTQYF.

The rearrangement joins TRBV29-1 to TRBJ2-5; the D is unclear. The CDR3 is 13 amino acids. CDR1 is SQVTM, CDR2 ANQGSEA, per germline. Trimming cost V 5 bases and J 2 bases, with 12 bases left between them. CDR3 region: CSVPLVVQETQYF. CDR3 DNA: TGCAGCGTTCCCCTGGTAGTGCAAGAGACCCAGTACTTC.

CDR3 loop: CASSLPPGGADNEQFF. The DNA of the CDR3 is TGTGCCAGCAGTTTACCTCCAGGGGGGGCCGACAATGAGCAGTTCTTC. The V call is TRBV27, the J call TRBJ2-1; D possibly matches TRBD1 or TRBD2 (7 bases each). Germline V gives CDR1 MNHEY, CDR2 SMNVEV (reference sequence). Trimming cost V 2 bases and J 5 bases, with 16 bases left between them. CDR3 length: 16 residues.

The CDR3 sequence: CASSFPNGGELFF. CDR3 in DNA: TGTGCCAGCAGCTTCCCTAATGGCGGGGAGCTGTTTTTT. The gene calls are TRBV5-4 and TRBJ2-2; D is ambiguous. The CDR3 totals 13 residues. V shed 2 bases and J shed 7 bases, with 9 bases lying between them. CDR1 and CDR2 from the germline V gene are SGHNT and YYREEE (reference sequence).

This clone has just a few counts. CDR3 coding DNA: TGTGCCAGCAGCTTGGGGGACAGCCACGATACCCAGTACTTC. This encodes CASSLGDSHDTQYF. This chain uses TRBV5-4 with TRBJ2-5; 7 bases are shared with TRBD1. The CDR3 runs to 14 residues. Germline trimming cut 0 bases from V and 8 bases from J; bases unmatched to any gene: 7. Germline V lookup: CDR1 SGHNT, CDR2 YYREEE (reference sequence).

The chain links TRBV28 to TRBJ2-5; no definite D call. CDR1 is MDHEN and CDR2 is SYDVKM in the germline V gene. The CDR3 is 13 amino acids. V was pared by 5 bases and J by 5 bases, with 12 bases between. This CDR3 reads CASSPPALETQYF. The CDR3 bases are TGTGCCAGCAGTCCCCCGGCTCTGGAGACCCAGTACTTC.

The chain joins TRBV6-5 to TRBJ2-1, with 11 bases aligning to TRBD1. The CDR3 extends over 14 amino acids. With 7 bases clipped from V and 4 bases from J, the junction kept 3 bases outside the gene matches. In germline, CDR1 is MNHEY, CDR2 SVGAGI. CDR3 protein: CASTRDRGYNEQFF. The CDR3 DNA reads as TGTGCCAGCACCCGGGACAGGGGGTACAATGAGCAGTTCTTC.

This clone was recorded once. The genes are TRBV7-9 and TRBJ2-7; 8 bases are shared with TRBD1. In germline, CDR1 is SEHNR, CDR2 FQNEAQ (reference sequence). V lost 4 bases, J lost 4 bases, and 9 bases stayed unmatched. CDR3 length: 15 residues. The CDR3 bases are TGTGCCAGCAGCTCACGGTCAGGGGGCAGTTACGAGCAGTACTTC. Translation gives CASSSRSGGSYEQYF.

In this sample, this clone turned up a few times. The V call is TRBV29-1, the J call TRBJ1-2; D gene uncertain. The V end was cut by 0 bases, the J end by 8 bases, with 10 bases between. From germline, CDR1 is SQVTM and CDR2 ANQGSEA. CDR3 length equals 12 residues. The CDR3: CSVEDLVQGYTF. CDR3 in DNA: TGCAGCGTTGAAGATCTGGTACAGGGCTACACCTTC.

The rearrangement joins TRBV7-3 to TRBJ2-3; D ambiguous. The CDR3 is 13 amino acids. CDR1 and CDR2 (germline): SGHTA, FQGTGA. V was clipped by 3 bases and J by 1 base, with 5 bases between them. The CDR3 protein is CASSFSGTDTQYF. As DNA, the CDR3 is TGTGCCAGCAGCTTCTCTGGCACAGATACGCAGTATTTT.

This clone occurred a few times. This rearrangement joins TRBV4-1 to TRBJ2-5; D is unclear. The CDR3 spans 15 residues. Between the trimmed V and J ends, which lost 4 bases and 4 bases, there was a span of 16 bases. Germline V CDR1 and CDR2: MGHRA, YSYEKL. In DNA form, the CDR3 reads TGCGCCAGCAGCCCCGAATATTCCCCCCGAGAGACCCAGTACTTC. Its protein is CASSPEYSPRETQYF.

The CDR3 loop is CASSLYASGDTDTQYF. The CDR3 nucleotides are TGTGCCAGCAGTTTATATGCTAGCGGGGACACAGATACGCAGTATTTT. V and J are TRBV28 and TRBJ2-3; 9 bases fit TRBD2. This CDR3 is 16 amino acids long. Germline trimming cut 1 base from V and 2 bases from J; bases unmatched to any gene: 4. The V gene's germline CDR1 is MDHEN and CDR2 SYDVKM.

This clone was observed a few times. V usage is TRBV27 and J usage is TRBJ2-5; no firm D call. The CDR3 spans 14 residues. V was pared by 4 bases and J by 3 bases, with 12 bases between. CDR1 MNHEY and CDR2 SMNVEV come from the germline V gene (reference sequence). The CDR3 region is CASSWVGSKETQYF. As DNA, the CDR3 is TGTGCCAGCAGTTGGGTCGGGTCCAAAGAGACCCAGTACTTC.

This chain links TRBV7-2 with TRBJ1-2; 7 nucleotides align to TRBD1. Trimming at V came to 6 bases and at J to 4 bases, leaving 11 bases not matched to a gene. This CDR3 is built from 15 residues. The germline CDR1 and CDR2 sequences are SGHTA and FQGNSA. This chain's CDR3 is CASSFQGVTGYGYTF. For the CDR3, the DNA is TGTGCCAGCAGTTTTCAGGGGGTTACGGGCTATGGCTACACCTTC.

This clone was seen a handful of times. The V gene is TRBV7-2, the J gene TRBJ2-4, with D unresolved. In germline, CDR1 is SGHTA, CDR2 FQGNSA. The CDR3 is 15 amino acids. Trimming took off 0 bases at V and 8 bases at J, with 14 bases between the two ends. Written as DNA, the CDR3 is TGTGCCAGCAGCTTAGCGGATCGACCACGGGACATTCAGTACTTC. Translation gives CASSLADRPRDIQYF.